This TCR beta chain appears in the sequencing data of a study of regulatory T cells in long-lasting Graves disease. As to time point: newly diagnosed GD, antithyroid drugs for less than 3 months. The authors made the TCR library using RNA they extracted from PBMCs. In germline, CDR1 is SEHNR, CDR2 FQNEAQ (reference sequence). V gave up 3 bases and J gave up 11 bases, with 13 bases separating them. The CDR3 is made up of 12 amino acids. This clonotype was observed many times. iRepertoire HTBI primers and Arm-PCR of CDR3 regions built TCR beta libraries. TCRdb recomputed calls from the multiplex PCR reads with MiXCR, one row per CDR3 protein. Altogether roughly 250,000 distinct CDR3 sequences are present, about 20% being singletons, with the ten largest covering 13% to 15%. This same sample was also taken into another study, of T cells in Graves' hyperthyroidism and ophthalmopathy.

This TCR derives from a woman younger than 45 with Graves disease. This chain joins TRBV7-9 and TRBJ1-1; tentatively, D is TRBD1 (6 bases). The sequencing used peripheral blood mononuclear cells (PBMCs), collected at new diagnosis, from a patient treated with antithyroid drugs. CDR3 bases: TGTGCCAGCAGCTTGGGGGGCGCATCCGCTTTCTTT. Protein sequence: CASSLGGASAFF.